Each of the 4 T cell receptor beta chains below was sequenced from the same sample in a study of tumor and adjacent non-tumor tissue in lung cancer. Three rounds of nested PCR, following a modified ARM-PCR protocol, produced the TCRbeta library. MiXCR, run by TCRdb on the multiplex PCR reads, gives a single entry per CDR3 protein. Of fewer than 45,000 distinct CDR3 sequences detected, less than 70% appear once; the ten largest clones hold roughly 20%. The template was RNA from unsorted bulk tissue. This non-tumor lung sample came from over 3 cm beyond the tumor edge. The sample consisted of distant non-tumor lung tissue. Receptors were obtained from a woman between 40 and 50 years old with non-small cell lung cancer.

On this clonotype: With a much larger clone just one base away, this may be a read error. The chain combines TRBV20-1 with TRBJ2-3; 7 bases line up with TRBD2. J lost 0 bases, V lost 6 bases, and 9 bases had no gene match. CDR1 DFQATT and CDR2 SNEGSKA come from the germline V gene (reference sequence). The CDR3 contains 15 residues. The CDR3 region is CSAQRLAASTDTQYF. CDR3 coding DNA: TGCAGTGCCCAAAGACTAGCAGCTAGCACAGATACGCAGTATTTT.

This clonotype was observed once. The CDR3 spells CSVGREAGGPIGNEQFF. The CDR3, as DNA: TGCAGCGTGGGAAGGGAAGCGGGAGGGCCCATCGGCAATGAGCAGTTCTTC. The rearrangement joins TRBV29-1 to TRBJ2-1, with 10 bases aligning to TRBD2. The CDR3 extends over 17 amino acids. Germline CDR1 is SQVTM and CDR2 is ANQGSEA. V gave up 6 bases and J gave up 6 bases; unmatched junction bases: 17.

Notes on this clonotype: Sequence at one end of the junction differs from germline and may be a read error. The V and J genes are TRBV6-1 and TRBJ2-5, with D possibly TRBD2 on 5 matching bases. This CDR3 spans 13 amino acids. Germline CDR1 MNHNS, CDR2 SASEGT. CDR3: CASIDASPETQYF. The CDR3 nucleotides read TGTGCTAGCATTGACGCTAGCCCCGAGACCCAGTACTTC.

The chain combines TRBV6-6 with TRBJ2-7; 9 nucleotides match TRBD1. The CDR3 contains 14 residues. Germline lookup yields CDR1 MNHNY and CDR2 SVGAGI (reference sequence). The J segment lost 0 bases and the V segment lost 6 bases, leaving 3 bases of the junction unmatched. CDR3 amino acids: CASSSTGGSYEQYF. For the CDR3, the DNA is TGTGCCAGCAGCTCGACAGGGGGCTCCTACGAGCAGTACTTC.